This T cell receptor beta chain is from a study of cytomegalovirus exposure and HLA in healthy donors. The primer mix had 60 Vbeta and 13 Jbeta primers. The assay was immunoSEQ multiplex PCR, and TCRdb's table has in-frame clones only and misses some. The data contain around 130,000 clones, around 67% of them singletons. V lost 1 base and J 6 bases, leaving 7 bases between the germline ends. CDR3 size: 13 residues. In germline, CDR1 is SEHNR, CDR2 FQNEAQ (reference sequence). Concerning this clone itself: Its target is not known.

General study points: TCR beta chain V- and J-gene trimming was linked, in a later analysis, to a missense variant in DCLRE1C. Most TCR sequences were rare, but some public TCRs occurred in many donors.

Healthy bone marrow donors made up the donors. Donors showed nominal health when sampled, although they likely had unrecorded immune exposures. The chain is built from TRBV7-9 and TRBJ1-5; no reliable D call. This sequence was found in a woman in her forties in good health and CMV-seropositive. Sequenced sample: PBMCs. The CDR3 is CASSLVERQPQHF. CDR3 DNA sequence: TGTGCCAGCAGCTTAGTGGAGCGTCAGCCCCAGCATTTT.